Below are 10 T cell receptor beta chains sequenced from a single sample in a study of blood T cell repertoires in COVID-19. Profiled with immunoSEQ multiplex PCR; TCRdb holds only in-frame clones, not every one. The sample shows roughly 250,000 clones, 88% of them seen only once. The sequenced sample consisted of PBMCs or T cells enriched from blood (not recorded which). These receptors were taken from a woman in her forties who had been exposed to COVID-19.

Remarks on this clone: An end of the junction does not agree with germline; a read error may underlie this. This sequence joins TRBV4-3 and TRBJ1-4; 7 positions agree with TRBD1. The CDR3 covers 16 residues. The germline V gene has CDR1 LGHNA and CDR2 YSLEER. The CDR3 DNA is TGCGCCAGCAGCCAATCTACAGGGGCGACTAGTGAAAAACTGTTTTTT. Translation gives CASSQSTGATSEKLFF.

V gene TRBV28 combines with J gene TRBJ1-2, with 7 bases aligning to TRBD1. V lost 5 bases to trimming and J lost 8 bases; unmatched junction nucleotides: 11. The CDR3 length is 14 residues. CDR1 and CDR2 (germline): MDHEN, SYDVKM. In DNA form, the CDR3 reads TGTGCCAGCAGTCCCGGGGACAGTCACGGGGGCTACACCTTC. It is translated as CASSPGDSHGGYTF.

CDR3 residues: CAWTQGGGQPQHF. The CDR3 DNA reads as TGTGCCTGGACACAGGGGGGCGGTCAGCCCCAGCATTTT. The chain recombines TRBV30 with TRBJ1-5; 8 bases align to TRBD1. Germline V gives CDR1 GTSNPN, CDR2 SVGIG (reference sequence). The CDR3 is 13 residues long. Unmatched junction bases numbered 5, after V lost 4 bases and J lost 6 bases.

V is TRBV4-2 and J is TRBJ2-5, with 9 bases fitting TRBD2. This CDR3 is built from 20 residues. CDR1 is LGHNA and CDR2 is YNFKEQ in the germline V gene. V shed 4 bases, J shed 2 bases, and the junction held 20 bases outside the gene matches. The CDR3 region is CASSPGDGRGGVRYQETQYF. The CDR3 nucleotides are TGTGCCAGCAGCCCCGGTGATGGTCGCGGGGGGGTTAGGTATCAAGAGACCCAGTACTTC.

The CDR3 region is CASSTEPGHNYGYTF. For the CDR3, the DNA is TGTGCCAGTAGTACGGAGCCGGGACACAACTATGGCTACACCTTC. V and J are TRBV19 and TRBJ1-2; D possibly corresponds to TRBD1 (6 bases). The CDR3 covers 15 residues. V was clipped by 4 bases and J by 2 bases, with 14 bases between them. Germline CDR1 LNHDA, CDR2 SQIVND (reference sequence).

J is TRBJ2-1 and V is TRBV4-1; the match to TRBD2 covers 8 bases. Germline V gene data show CDR1 as MGHRA and CDR2 as YSYEKL. V dropped 1 base and J dropped 7; count of bases not matched to a gene: 9. This CDR3 has 16 residues. CDR3 DNA: TGCGCCAGCAGCCAAGGAAGCGGGAGATCGATTAATGAGCAGTTCTTC. Its translation: CASSQGSGRSINEQFF.

The rearrangement joins TRBV30 to TRBJ1-5; D gene ambiguous. Per the germline V gene, CDR1 is GTSNPN and CDR2 is SVGIG (reference sequence). V was pared by 2 bases and J by 6 bases, with 8 bases between. CDR3 size: 12 residues. The CDR3 sequence: CAWSPPGQPQHF. The CDR3 DNA sequence: TGTGCCTGGAGTCCCCCCGGTCAGCCCCAGCATTTT. Combining the CDR3 with reference TRBV30 and TRBJ1-5 gives the whole variable domain SQTIHQWPATLVQPVGSPLSLECTVEGTSNPNLYWYRQAAGRGLQLLFYSVGIGQISSEVPQNLSASRPQDRQFILSSKKLLLSDSGFYLCAWSPPGQPQHFGDGTRLSIL.

V and J are TRBV27 and TRBJ1-2; the D gene is possibly TRBD1 (5 bases). Germline V lookup: CDR1 MNHEY, CDR2 SMNVEV (reference sequence). The CDR3 spans 14 residues. V was pared by 7 bases and J by 4 bases, with 16 bases between. CDR3: CASNPLGGPYGYTF. CDR3 in DNA: TGTGCCAGCAATCCCCTGGGGGGACCCTATGGCTACACCTTC.

The J gene is TRBJ1-1, the V gene TRBV11-3, with 9 bases fitting TRBD1. V shed 5 bases, J shed 0 bases, and the junction held 7 bases outside the gene matches. The CDR3 is 16 residues long. CDR1 and CDR2 from the germline V gene are SGHNT and YENEEA. The CDR3 DNA is TGTGCCAGCAGCCTCGGGACAGGGCGCATGAACACTGAAGCTTTCTTT. It yields the protein CASSLGTGRMNTEAFF.

On this clone itself: The same CDR3 also results from other DNA sequences found in this sample. The rearrangement joins TRBV5-1 to TRBJ2-3, with 10 bases fitting TRBD1. The V segment lost 3 bases and the J segment 3 bases; nucleotides outside the gene matches: 4. The CDR3 covers 15 residues. Per germline, CDR1 SGHRS and CDR2 YFSETQ. DNA for the CDR3: TGCGCCAGCAGCTCCGGGACAGGGGTAACAGATACGCAGTATTTT. Translation: CASSSGTGVTDTQYF.